This T cell receptor (beta chain) stems from a study of blood T cells in healthy people across ages (dated by TCRdb to between 2015 and 2016). Background for the entire study: Template switching captured roughly one uniquely barcoded TCR beta cDNA molecule per two T cells in model experiments. To avoid experimental bias, donors of different ages were spread randomly across the sequencing lanes. Donors were grouped into four age groups: young (average approximately 16 years), middle-aged (39), aged (around 60) and long-lived (82). Age-related changes in TCR beta repertoire diversity were measured in the study by deep sequencing normalized with unique cDNA molecular identifiers. The study analyzed two additional independent replicas of 1 million unique cDNA reads from the same blood draw for two donors, one aged 18 to 30 and one aged 80 or older.

Of note for this clonotype: It has no known antigen specificity. No much larger clone is present one base from it, and per-base qualities are unavailable.

Findings and caveats that apply to the study as a whole: The long-lived group showed more naive CD4+ T cells, fewer expanded clones and increased TCR diversity than the aged group, suggesting age selection. As age increased, observed TCR beta diversity per million T cells dropped in a roughly linear way, and a significant reduction was already evident by age about 40. The CMV infection status of donors was not known, potentially confounding age-related changes in expanded clonotypes. Estimates of total diversity based on one million sequenced T cells were considered lower bounds and underestimates. Observed TCR beta diversity correlated strongly with the percentage of naive T cells measured by flow cytometry. Bulk unsorted PBMC profiling prevented conclusive comparison of naive and antigen-experienced compartments.

Library creation used 5' RACE. TCRdb shows the sequencer as Illumina HiSeq 2500. A second PCR of about 7 to 12 cycles was run with a J-beta primer mix and a sample-barcoded 5' primer. A unique molecular identifier was introduced onto each TCR beta cDNA molecule by a template-switch 5' adaptor carrying 12 random nucleotides. Each sample yielded at least 2.5 million CDR3-containing paired-end reads. The Mint cDNA synthesis kit, primed by a TRBC-specific oligonucleotide, was used to synthesize first-strand cDNA from all RNA. All cDNA was treated with uracil-DNA glycosylase and then went through a first 18-cycle PCR with the universal primers M1SS and BC2_uni_R. As for the authors' bioinformatics: For normalization, 1 million high-quality reads were randomly selected from each sample, with every read carrying a distinct molecular identifier. Instead of being binned into consensus sequences, reads with shared molecular identifiers were discarded. CDR3 identification, clonotype clustering and error correction used MiTCR with a Q25 quality threshold and the strictest error-elimination algorithm. A nonparametric unseen species model using Euler transformation provided a lower-bound estimate of total TCR beta diversity. Through fastp at Q25 and MiXCR, TCRdb rebuilt clones from the public reads, retaining in-frame beta chains. All rows with the same CDR3 protein become a single entry with the most common DNA and genes. The V and J calls were not made by the authors but by TCRdb's processing. The sample table records 1.5 million to 2 million distinct CDR3 sequences; around 48% of these occur just once. The ten most abundant clones make up roughly 2% of the sample.

The germline V gene encodes CDR1 SEHNR and CDR2 FQNEAQ (reference sequence). The CDR3 has 14 amino acids, counting the end cysteine and phenylalanine. Kept here is only the CDR3 DNA, which spans 42 bases and is read in frame from base 1. V loses 3 bases of germline sequence and J loses 0 bases, and the interval between the two ends is 9 bases. Systemically healthy Caucasian individuals from Russia, 39 in total and aged about 6 to 90 years, were included as donors. Approximately 10 milliliters of peripheral blood were collected from each donor into EDTA-treated Vacutainer tubes. Ficoll-Paque density-gradient centrifugation was used to isolate PBMCs, with at least 6.5 million per sample. Trizol reagent was used to extract total RNA from the PBMCs, yielding at least 5 micrograms per sample. The percentages of naive CD45RAhigh/CD27high T cells were determined by flow cytometry on a PBMC aliquot from every donor.

The sequence is built from TRBV7-9 and TRBJ2-7; the D gene is possibly TRBD1, with 6 bases matching. Sequencing was carried out using blood. This clonotype was sampled from a woman aged 40 to 55 in good health. This receptor carries the CDR3 CASSLDSYSYEQYF. The DNA sequence is as follows: TGTGCCAGCAGCTTGGACAGCTACTCCTACGAGCAGTACTTC.